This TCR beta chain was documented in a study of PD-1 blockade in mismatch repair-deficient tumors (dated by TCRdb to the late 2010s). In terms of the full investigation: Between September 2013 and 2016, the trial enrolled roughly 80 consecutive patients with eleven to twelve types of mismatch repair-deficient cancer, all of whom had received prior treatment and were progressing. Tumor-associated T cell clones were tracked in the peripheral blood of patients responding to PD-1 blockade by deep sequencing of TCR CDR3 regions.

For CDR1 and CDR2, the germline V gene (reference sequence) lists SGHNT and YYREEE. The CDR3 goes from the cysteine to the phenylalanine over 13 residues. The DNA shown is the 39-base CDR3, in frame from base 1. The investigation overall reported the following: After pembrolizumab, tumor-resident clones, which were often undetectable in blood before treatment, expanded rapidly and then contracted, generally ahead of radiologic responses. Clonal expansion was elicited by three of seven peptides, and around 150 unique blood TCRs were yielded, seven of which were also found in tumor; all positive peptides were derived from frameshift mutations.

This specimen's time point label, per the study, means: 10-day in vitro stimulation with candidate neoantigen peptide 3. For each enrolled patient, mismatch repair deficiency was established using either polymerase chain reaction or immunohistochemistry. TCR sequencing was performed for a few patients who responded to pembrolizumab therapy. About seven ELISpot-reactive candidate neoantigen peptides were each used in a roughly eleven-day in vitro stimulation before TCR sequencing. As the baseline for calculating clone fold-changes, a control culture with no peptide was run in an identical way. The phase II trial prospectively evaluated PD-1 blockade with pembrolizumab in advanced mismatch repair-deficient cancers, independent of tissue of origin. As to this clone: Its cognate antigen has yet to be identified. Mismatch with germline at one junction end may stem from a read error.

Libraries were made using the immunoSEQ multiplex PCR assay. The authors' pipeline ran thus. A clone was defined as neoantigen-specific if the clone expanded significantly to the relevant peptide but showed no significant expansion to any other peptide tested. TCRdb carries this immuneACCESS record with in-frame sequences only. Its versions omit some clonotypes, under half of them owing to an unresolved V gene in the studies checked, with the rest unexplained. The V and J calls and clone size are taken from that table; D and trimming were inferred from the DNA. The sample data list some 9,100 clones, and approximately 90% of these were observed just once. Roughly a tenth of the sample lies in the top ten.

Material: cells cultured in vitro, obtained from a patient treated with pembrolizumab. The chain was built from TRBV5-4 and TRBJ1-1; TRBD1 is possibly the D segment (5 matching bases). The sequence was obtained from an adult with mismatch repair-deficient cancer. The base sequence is TGTGCCAGCCGCTTGTCAGGGTTCACTGAAGCTTTCTTT. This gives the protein CASRLSGFTEAFF.